The 13 T cell receptor beta chains given below trace back to one sample, sequenced in a study of T cells expressing NK-cell markers. TCRdb re-called the 5' RACE reads; one entry per CDR3 protein, DNA not given. The sample spans roughly 450,000 distinct CDR3 sequences; the ten largest clones claim roughly 1.4%. The specimen sequenced was blood T cells: a sorted CD56 or NKG2C T cell subset, CD4+ or CD8+ T cells, or bulk PBMC T cells (not recorded which). The receptor set was obtained from a woman aged 45-59 years in good health.

J is TRBJ2-1 and V is TRBV15. The CDR3 runs 13 residues. Germline lookup yields CDR1 LNHNV and CDR2 YYDKDF (reference sequence). Here the CDR3 reads CATSYAGYNEQFF.

The chain links TRBV11-2 to TRBJ2-1; absent DNA, TCRdb's TRBD2 call cannot be checked. This CDR3 spans 14 amino acids. The V gene's germline CDR1 is SGHAT and CDR2 FQNNGV. CDR3 loop: CASRREGPYNEQFF.

This chain joins TRBV4-1 and TRBJ2-4; TCRdb names TRBD1, which stays unverified in the absence of DNA. CDR3 size: 17 residues. CDR1 and CDR2 from the germline V gene are MGHRA and YSYEKL. CDR3 sequence: CASTPSAGVGAKNIQYF.

The CDR3 sequence: CASSHPGTVSGNTIYF. The chain combines TRBV4-1 with TRBJ1-3; the TCRdb D gene call, TRBD1, has no DNA to confirm it. Germline V gene data show CDR1 as MGHRA and CDR2 as YSYEKL. This CDR3 spans 16 amino acids.

The chain links TRBV5-1 to TRBJ2-2; the TCRdb call, TRBD2, lacks DNA for checking. Germline V lookup: CDR1 SGHRS, CDR2 YFSETQ. CDR3 length: 18 amino acids. The CDR3 sequence: CASSPLLGGRTNTGELFF.

V gene TRBV29-1 combines with J gene TRBJ1-2; TCRdb's D call of TRBD1 is untestable without DNA. The CDR3 is 17 residues long. Germline V CDR1 and CDR2: SQVTM, ANQGSEA. The chain's CDR3 is CSVIAVDRGVPLAGYTF.

The CDR3 sequence: CGARQGRTGNTIYF. The chain couples TRBV29-1 to TRBJ1-3; the D call from TCRdb, TRBD1, cannot be confirmed without DNA. The CDR3 is made up of 14 amino acids. Germline CDR1 is SQVTM and CDR2 is ANQGSEA.

The chain links TRBV19 to TRBJ2-1; TCRdb lists TRBD1, though no DNA is available to test this call. The CDR3 contains 14 residues. The germline CDR1 and CDR2 sequences are LNHDA and SQIVND (reference sequence). CDR3 protein: CASSQLTGSNEQFF.

The chain employs TRBV20-1 and TRBJ2-1; TCRdb gives TRBD2 as the D gene, but with no DNA this cannot be confirmed. This CDR3 is built from 13 residues. Germline CDR1 is DFQATT and CDR2 is SNEGSKA (reference sequence). The CDR3 reads CSARVGRISEQFF.

This chain uses TRBV9 with TRBJ2-2; checking the TCRdb D call of TRBD1 is not possible without DNA. The CDR3 is 16 amino acids. The germline gives CDR1 SGDLS, CDR2 YYNGEE. CDR3 in amino acids: CASSVEAGRGAGELFF. Variable domain in full (rest from reference TRBV9 and TRBJ2-2): DSGVTQTPKHLITATGQRVTLRCSPRSGDLSVYWYQQSLDQGLQFLIQYYNGEERAKGNILERFSAQQFPDLHSELNLSSLELGDSALYFCASSVEAGRGAGELFFGEGSRLTVL.

This chain connects TRBV9 to TRBJ2-2. This CDR3 region has 14 residues. Per germline, CDR1 SGDLS and CDR2 YYNGEE. The CDR3: CASSVIWNTGELFF. The full variable domain, with the rest looked up from reference TRBV9 and TRBJ2-2, is DSGVTQTPKHLITATGQRVTLRCSPRSGDLSVYWYQQSLDQGLQFLIQYYNGEERAKGNILERFSAQQFPDLHSELNLSSLELGDSALYFCASSVIWNTGELFFGEGSRLTVL.

V usage is TRBV15 and J usage is TRBJ2-1; TCRdb gives TRBD2 as the D gene, but with no DNA this cannot be confirmed. This CDR3 region has 15 residues. Germline V gene sequence: CDR1 LNHNV, CDR2 YYDKDF (reference sequence). The CDR3 here is CATSRGLASLNEQFF. Using reference TRBV15 and TRBJ2-1 for the parts outside the CDR3, the full variable domain is DAMVIQNPRYQVTQFGKPVTLSCSQTLNHNVMYWYQQKSSQAPKLLFHYYDKDFNNEADTPDNFQSRRPNTSFCFLDIRSPGLGDTAMYLCATSRGLASLNEQFFGPGTRLTVL.

This chain links TRBV12-3 or TRBV12-4 with TRBJ2-1; TCRdb picks TRBD2, but there is no DNA to check that call. The CDR3 length is 13 residues. The CDR3 spells CASSFSSVGGQFF.